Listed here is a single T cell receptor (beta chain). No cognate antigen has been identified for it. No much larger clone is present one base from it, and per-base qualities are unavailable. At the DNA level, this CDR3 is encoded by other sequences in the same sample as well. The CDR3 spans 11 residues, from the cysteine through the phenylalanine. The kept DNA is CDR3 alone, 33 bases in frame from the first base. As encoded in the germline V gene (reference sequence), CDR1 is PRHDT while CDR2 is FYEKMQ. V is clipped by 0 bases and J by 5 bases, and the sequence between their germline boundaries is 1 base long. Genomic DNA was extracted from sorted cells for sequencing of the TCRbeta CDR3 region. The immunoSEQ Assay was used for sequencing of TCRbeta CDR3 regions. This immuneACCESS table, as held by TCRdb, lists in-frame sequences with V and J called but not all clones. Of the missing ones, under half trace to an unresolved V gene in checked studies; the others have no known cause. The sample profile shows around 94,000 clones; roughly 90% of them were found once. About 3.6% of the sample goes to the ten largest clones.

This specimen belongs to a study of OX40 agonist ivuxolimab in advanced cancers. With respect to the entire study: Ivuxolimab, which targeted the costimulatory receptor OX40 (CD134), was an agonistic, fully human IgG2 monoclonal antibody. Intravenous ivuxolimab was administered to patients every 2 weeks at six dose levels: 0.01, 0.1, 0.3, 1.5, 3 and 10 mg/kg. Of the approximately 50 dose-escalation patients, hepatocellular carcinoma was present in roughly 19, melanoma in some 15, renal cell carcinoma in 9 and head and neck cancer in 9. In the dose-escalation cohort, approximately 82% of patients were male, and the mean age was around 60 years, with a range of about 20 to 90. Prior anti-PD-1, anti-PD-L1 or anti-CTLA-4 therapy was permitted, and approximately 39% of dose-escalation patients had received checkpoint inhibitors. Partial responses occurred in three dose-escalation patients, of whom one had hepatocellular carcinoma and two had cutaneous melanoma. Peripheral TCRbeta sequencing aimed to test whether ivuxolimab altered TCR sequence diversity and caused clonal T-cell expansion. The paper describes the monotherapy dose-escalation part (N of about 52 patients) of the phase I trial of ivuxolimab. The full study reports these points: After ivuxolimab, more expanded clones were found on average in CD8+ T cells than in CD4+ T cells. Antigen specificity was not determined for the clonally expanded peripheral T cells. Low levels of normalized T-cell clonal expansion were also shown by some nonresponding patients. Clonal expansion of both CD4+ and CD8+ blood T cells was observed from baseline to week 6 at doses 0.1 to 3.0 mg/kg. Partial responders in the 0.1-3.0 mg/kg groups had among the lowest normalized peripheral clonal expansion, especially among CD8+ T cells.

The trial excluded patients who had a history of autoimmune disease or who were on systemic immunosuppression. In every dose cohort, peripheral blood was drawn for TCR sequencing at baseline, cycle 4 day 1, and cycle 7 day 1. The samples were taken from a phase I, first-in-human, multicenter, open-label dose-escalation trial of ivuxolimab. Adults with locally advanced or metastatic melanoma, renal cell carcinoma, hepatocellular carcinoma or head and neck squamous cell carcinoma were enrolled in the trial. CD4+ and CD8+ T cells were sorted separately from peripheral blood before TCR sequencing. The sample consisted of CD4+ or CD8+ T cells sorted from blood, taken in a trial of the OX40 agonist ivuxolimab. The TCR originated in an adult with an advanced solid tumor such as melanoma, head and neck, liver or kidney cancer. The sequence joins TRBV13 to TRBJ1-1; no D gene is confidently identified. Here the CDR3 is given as CASSLGTEAFF. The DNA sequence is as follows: TGTGCCAGCAGCTTAGGAACTGAAGCTTTCTTT.